The next 21 T cell receptor beta chains were all read from a single sample in a study of blood T cells in healthy people across ages. Combining a sample-barcoded 5' primer with a J-beta primer mix, a second PCR ran for 7 to 11 cycles. TCRdb processed the 5' RACE reads anew with MiXCR; each CDR3 protein has one entry. The top ten clones hold about a third of a sample with roughly 700,000 distinct CDR3 sequences, 49% of them seen once. The sequenced sample was blood. All receptors come from a woman aged 55-70 years in good health.

The V and J genes are TRBV20-1 and TRBJ1-5; 8 nucleotides match TRBD1. Germline values: CDR1 DFQATT, CDR2 SNEGSKA (reference sequence). V lost 6 bases to trimming and J lost 5 bases; unmatched junction nucleotides: 9. CDR3 length equals 14 residues. The CDR3 is CSAPQTGGDQPQHF. Here the CDR3 DNA reads TGCAGTGCACCTCAAACAGGGGGAGATCAGCCCCAGCATTTT.

The chain has TRBV30 and TRBJ2-1, with TRBD2 matching over 13 bases. Trimming at V came to 0 bases and at J to 6 bases, leaving 2 bases not matched to a gene. The CDR3 sequence is 15 residues long. Germline CDR1 reads GTSNPN; CDR2 reads SVGIG (reference sequence). This chain's CDR3 is CAWSVTSGRTNEQFF. The CDR3 DNA is TGTGCCTGGAGTGTGACTAGCGGGAGGACCAATGAGCAGTTCTTC.

The rearrangement uses TRBV28 and TRBJ1-6; no firm D call. The CDR3 is 13 residues long. V was cut by 7 bases and J by 6 bases, with 10 bases left in between. CDR1 MDHEN and CDR2 SYDVKM come from the germline V gene. For the CDR3, the DNA is TGTGCCAGCAACCCGCAGTTTAATTCACCCCTCCACTTT. This gives the protein CASNPQFNSPLHF.

This clonotype was seen a handful of times. V gene TRBV7-2 combines with J gene TRBJ2-3; no reliable D call. This CDR3 comprises 14 residues. In germline, CDR1 is SGHTA, CDR2 FQGNSA. Trimming took 2 bases from V and 1 from J, leaving 7 bases between them. CDR3 loop: CASSLLVGTDTQYF. The CDR3 DNA reads TGTGCCAGCAGCTTACTAGTAGGCACAGATACGCAGTATTTT.

This clonotype was found once. The chain couples TRBV7-3 to TRBJ2-1; tentative D call: TRBD1 (5 bases). Trimming took 1 base from V and 5 from J, leaving 18 bases between them. This CDR3 comprises 17 residues. Germline CDR1 and CDR2: SGHTA and FQGTGA. The CDR3 region is CASSLNSRARVNNEQFF. Here the CDR3 DNA reads TGTGCCAGCAGCTTAAATTCGAGAGCCAGGGTTAACAATGAGCAGTTCTTC.

The J gene is TRBJ2-1, the V gene TRBV7-9; 11 nucleotides agree with TRBD2. Germline values: CDR1 SEHNR, CDR2 FQNEAQ (reference sequence). This CDR3 region has 17 residues. V lost 5 bases to trimming and J lost 3 bases; unmatched junction nucleotides: 9. CDR3 loop: CASSLRTSGGHYNEQFF. CDR3 in DNA: TGTGCCAGCAGCCTACGCACTAGCGGGGGACACTACAATGAGCAGTTCTTC.

V and J are TRBV12-3 or TRBV12-4 and TRBJ2-7; either TRBD1 or TRBD2 may supply D (6 bases each). V was pared by 5 bases and J by 2 bases, with 19 bases between. The CDR3 length is 16 residues. The CDR3 reads CASSRTGAHGAYEQYF. DNA of the CDR3: TGTGCCAGCAGTCGCACGGGGGCCCATGGAGCCTACGAGCAGTACTTC.

The chain carries TRBV7-9 and TRBJ2-3; perhaps D is TRBD1 or TRBD2 (5 bases each). The CDR3 consists of 15 residues. The germline V gene encodes CDR1 SEHNR and CDR2 FQNEAQ (reference sequence). V dropped 1 base and J dropped 6 bases, with 14 bases sitting between them. In DNA, the CDR3 is TGTGCCAGCAGCTTAGGGGAAGGGGACCAGGATACGCAGTATTTT. This translates into CASSLGEGDQDTQYF.

This clonotype showed up just a few times. The chain links TRBV29-1 to TRBJ2-5; no clear D. This CDR3 contains 13 residues. V was shortened by 7 bases and J by 0 bases, with 12 bases between the two germline ends. The germline V gene encodes CDR1 SQVTM and CDR2 ANQGSEA. Here the CDR3 reads CSAVDSYQETQYF. The CDR3 DNA reads as TGCAGCGCCGTGGATTCGTACCAAGAGACCCAGTACTTC.

This clonotype was seen ten or more times. The chain joins TRBV29-1 to TRBJ2-3; D possibly matches TRBD1 or TRBD2 (6 bases each). Germline V gives CDR1 SQVTM, CDR2 ANQGSEA. Trimming shortened V by 6 bases and J by 2 bases, and 21 bases separated the two germline ends. The CDR3 is 16 residues long. Here the CDR3 DNA reads TGCAGCGTGGAGCCGGGGTGGGGGGCCGTCACAGATACGCAGTATTTT. Translation: CSVEPGWGAVTDTQYF.

The gene calls are TRBV28 and TRBJ2-3, with D possibly matching TRBD1 (5 bases). V was clipped by 5 bases and J by 5 bases, with 14 bases between them. CDR3 length equals 14 residues. The V gene's germline CDR1 is MDHEN and CDR2 SYDVKM. The CDR3 sequence is CASSISGAVDTQYF. CDR3 coding DNA: TGTGCCAGCAGTATTAGTGGGGCGGTAGATACGCAGTATTTT.

The rearrangement links TRBV29-1 to TRBJ2-1; 7 bases map to TRBD2. The DNA matches TRBJ2-7 better at its end, which makes the J call doubtful. The germline V gene encodes CDR1 SQVTM and CDR2 ANQGSEA. The CDR3 has 15 amino acids. The CDR3 protein is CSVDLAGAGLNEQYF. CDR3 bases: TGCAGCGTTGACCTCGCGGGAGCGGGACTCAATGAGCAGTACTTC.

The J gene is TRBJ2-5, the V gene TRBV5-1; 9 bases map to TRBD1. The junction had 12 bases not matched to a gene; V was cut back by 4 bases and J by 2 bases. CDR1 and CDR2 (germline): SGHRS, YFSETQ. The CDR3 covers 17 residues. This CDR3 reads CASSQGQGWMGQETQYF. The CDR3 bases are TGCGCCAGCAGCCAGGGACAGGGATGGATGGGGCAAGAGACCCAGTACTTC.

CDR3 bases: TGTGCCGGGCAAGGGTCCCCGGACACTGAAGCTTTCTTT. As protein: CAGQGSPDTEAFF. The rearrangement uses TRBV30 and TRBJ1-1; D unclear. CDR1 and CDR2 (germline): GTSNPN, SVGIG (reference sequence). The CDR3 contains 13 residues. Trimming pared 8 bases from V and 3 bases from J, leaving 16 bases between.

This clonotype occurred a few times. This chain's CDR3 is CSASNSGSTDEQFF. The CDR3 coding sequence is TGCAGTGCTAGCAACAGCGGGAGTACCGATGAGCAGTTCTTC. The chain has TRBV20-1 and TRBJ2-1, with 8 bases identical to TRBD2. Germline V gene sequence: CDR1 DFQATT, CDR2 SNEGSKA (reference sequence). With V trimmed by 3 bases and J by 8 bases, 9 bases remained unmatched. This CDR3 has 14 amino acids.

This clonotype appeared a single time. The genes are TRBV27 and TRBJ2-7; possibly TRBD1 for D (6 bases). In germline, CDR1 is MNHEY, CDR2 SMNVEV (reference sequence). V was shortened by 2 bases and J by 5 bases, with 19 bases between the two germline ends. This CDR3 spans 16 amino acids. In DNA, the CDR3 is TGTGCCAGCAGTTTAGTTTTGACAGGACCCCTCGACGAGCAGTACTTC. This codes for CASSLVLTGPLDEQYF.

This chain connects TRBV7-9 to TRBJ2-5, with D possibly matching TRBD1 (6 bases). Germline V lookup: CDR1 SEHNR, CDR2 FQNEAQ (reference sequence). This CDR3 is built from 16 residues. V lost 5 bases, J lost 1 base, and 17 bases lay in between. In nucleotides, the CDR3 is TGTGCCAGCAGCCCAGGTGGGGGCCGTGGCCAAGAGACCCAGTACTTC. Residues: CASSPGGGRGQETQYF.

The chain links TRBV15 to TRBJ1-6; D gene uncertain. Germline loops: CDR1 LNHNV, CDR2 YYDKDF (reference sequence). The CDR3 runs 13 residues. Trimming pared 0 bases from V and 13 bases from J, leaving 10 bases between. CDR3 residues: CATSRDPEGPLHF. The CDR3 DNA is TGTGCCACCAGCAGAGATCCTGAGGGCCCCCTCCACTTT. Using reference TRBV15 and TRBJ1-6 for the parts outside the CDR3, the full variable domain is DAMVIQNPRYQVTQFGKPVTLSCSQTLNHNVMYWYQQKSSQAPKLLFHYYDKDFNNEADTPDNFQSRRPNTSFCFLDIRSPGLGDTAMYLCATSRDPEGPLHFGNGTRLTVT.

This clonotype has a handful of counts. The chain links TRBV21-1 to TRBJ2-5. TRBV21-1 is labeled a pseudogene. The CDR3 runs 14 residues. For the CDR3, the DNA is TGTGCCAGCAGCAAAGCGCGGGTCATGTGGACCCAGTACTTC. As protein: CASSKARVMWTQYF.

CDR3 protein: CATSDLHPSSYNEQFF. CDR3 nucleotides: TGTGCCACCAGTGATTTACACCCTAGCTCCTACAATGAGCAGTTCTTC. The V gene is TRBV24-1, the J gene TRBJ2-1; D unresolved. This CDR3 region has 16 residues. The ends were cut back, 1 base at V and 0 bases at J, with 9 bases in the middle. Germline V gene lookup returns CDR1 KGHDR and CDR2 SFDVKD.

This clonotype was observed a few times. The V gene is TRBV11-2, the J gene TRBJ2-7; D is uncertain. The end of the DNA is better explained by TRBJ2-1, so the J call may be wrong. The CDR3 spans 11 residues. Germline V lookup: CDR1 SGHAT, CDR2 FQNNGV. Here the CDR3 reads CASSSQNEQFF. The CDR3 coding sequence is TGTGCCAGCAGCTCCCAAAATGAGCAGTTCTTC.